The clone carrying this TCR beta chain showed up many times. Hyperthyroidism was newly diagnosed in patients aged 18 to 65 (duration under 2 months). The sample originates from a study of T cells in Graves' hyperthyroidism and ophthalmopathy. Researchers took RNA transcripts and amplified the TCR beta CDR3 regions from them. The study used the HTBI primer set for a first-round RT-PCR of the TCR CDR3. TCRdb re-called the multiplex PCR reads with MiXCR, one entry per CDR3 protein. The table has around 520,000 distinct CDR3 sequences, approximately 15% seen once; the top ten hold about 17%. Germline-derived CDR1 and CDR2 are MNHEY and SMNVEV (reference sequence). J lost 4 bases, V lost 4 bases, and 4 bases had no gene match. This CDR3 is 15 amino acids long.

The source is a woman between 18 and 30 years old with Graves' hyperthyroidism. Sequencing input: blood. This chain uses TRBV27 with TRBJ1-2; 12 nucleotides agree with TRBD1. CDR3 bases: TGTGCCAGCAGTTACCGGGACAGGGGGCTCTATGGCTACACCTTC. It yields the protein CASSYRDRGLYGYTF.